This TCR beta chain was sequenced in a study of cytomegalovirus exposure and HLA in healthy donors. Overall study context: A preliminary data release comprised 80 million to 95 million unique TCRs obtained from HLA-typed donors. Broader study findings: In a later analysis, TCR beta V- and J-gene trimming showed a link to a missense DCLRE1C variant. In a later analysis, the majority of CMV-associated beta chains seemingly showed HLA restriction.

The CDR3 length is 16 residues. Trimming cost V 4 bases and J 5 bases; bases outside gene matches: 6. Germline loops: CDR1 SGHTA, CDR2 FQGNSA. Concerning this clone itself: Its matching antigen is unknown.

PCR employed 60 Vbeta and 13 Jbeta primers. Libraries were prepared by immunoSEQ multiplex PCR; TCRdb keeps only in-frame clonotypes and omits some of them. This table holds some 150,000 clones, approximately 83% found once. This clonotype was obtained from a man between 35 and 55 years old in good health and CMV-seropositive. The sequencing sample was made of PBMCs. The chain has TRBV7-2 and TRBJ2-5; 14 bases agree with TRBD2. The CDR3 sequence is CASSSGLAGGGETQYF. CDR3 bases: TGTGCCAGCAGCTCCGGACTAGCGGGGGGCGGGGAGACCCAGTACTTC.